This T cell receptor beta chain came from a study of blood T cell repertoires in COVID-19. At the level of the study: Material from acute and convalescent COVID-19 was sourced from the United States, Italy and Spain. Sample material is recorded as cDNA or gDNA derived from T cells, B-cell-depleted T cells, or PBMCs.

This CDR3 spans 15 amino acids. Germline assignment: CDR1 SGDLS and CDR2 YYNGEE. Trimming cost V 0 bases and J 0 bases, with 8 bases left between them. How the authors handled the data: Amplification with reference gene primers provided the estimates of nucleated cell counts. The method was immunoSEQ multiplex PCR; TCRdb's version includes in-frame clones alone and lacks a portion of them. V and J calls and clone size are as listed in that table; D and trimming were resolved from the DNA. Among 150,000 or so clones listed, more than 75% were seen once. The TCR was taken from a man aged 80 or over with acute or convalescent COVID-19. Sequenced: peripheral blood. V is TRBV9 and J is TRBJ2-3, with D possibly TRBD2 on 5 matching bases. CDR3 nucleotides: TGTGCCAGCAGCGTAGATGGCGGGAGCACAGATACGCAGTATTTT. Amino acid sequence: CASSVDGGSTDTQYF.